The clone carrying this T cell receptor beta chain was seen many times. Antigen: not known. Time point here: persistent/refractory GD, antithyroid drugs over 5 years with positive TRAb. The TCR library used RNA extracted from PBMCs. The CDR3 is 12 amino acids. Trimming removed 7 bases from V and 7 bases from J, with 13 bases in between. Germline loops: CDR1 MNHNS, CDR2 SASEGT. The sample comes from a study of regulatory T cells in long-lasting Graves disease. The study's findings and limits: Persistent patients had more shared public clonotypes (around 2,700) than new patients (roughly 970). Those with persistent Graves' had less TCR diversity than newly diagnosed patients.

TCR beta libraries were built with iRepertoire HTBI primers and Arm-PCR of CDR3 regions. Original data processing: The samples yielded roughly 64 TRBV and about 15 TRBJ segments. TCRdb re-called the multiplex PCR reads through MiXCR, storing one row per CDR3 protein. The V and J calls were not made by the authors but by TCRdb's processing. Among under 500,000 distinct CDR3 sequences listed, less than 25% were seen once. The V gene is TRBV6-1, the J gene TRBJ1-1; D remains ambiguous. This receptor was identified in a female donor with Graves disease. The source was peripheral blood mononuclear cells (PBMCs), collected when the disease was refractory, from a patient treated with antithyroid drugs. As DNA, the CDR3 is TGTGCCAGCATCTCGGATCAGAATGAAGCTTTCTTT. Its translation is CASISDQNEAFF.